This T cell receptor beta chain came from a study of T cells in localized non-small cell lung cancer. Overall study results and limits: Because only a single region of the tumor was sequenced, heterogeneity remains possible. Patients showing higher blood T cell density tended to see longer overall survival. For the top 100 tumor clones, a median approximately 59 also appeared in adjacent lung. Peak T cell clonality was found in uninvolved adjacent lung, exceeding tumor.

CDR1 is SQVTM and CDR2 is ANQGSEA in the germline V gene. The CDR3 is made up of 12 amino acids. The V end lost 4 bases, the J end lost 1 base, and 7 bases lay between the germline ends. Libraries were prepared by immunoSEQ multiplex PCR; TCRdb keeps only in-frame clonotypes and omits some of them. In the table there are approximately 1,800 clones, around 35% of which are singletons. As concerns this clone: Its antigen is not identified.

Sequencing was performed on lung tumor tissue, taken before any cancer treatment. The TCR was taken from a female donor aged 60 or older with stage I lung adenocarcinoma. The rearrangement joins TRBV29-1 to TRBJ1-1; D remains unclear. CDR3 protein: CSVGRGNTEAFF. The CDR3 DNA follows: TGCAGCGTTGGACGGGGGAACACTGAAGCTTTCTTT.